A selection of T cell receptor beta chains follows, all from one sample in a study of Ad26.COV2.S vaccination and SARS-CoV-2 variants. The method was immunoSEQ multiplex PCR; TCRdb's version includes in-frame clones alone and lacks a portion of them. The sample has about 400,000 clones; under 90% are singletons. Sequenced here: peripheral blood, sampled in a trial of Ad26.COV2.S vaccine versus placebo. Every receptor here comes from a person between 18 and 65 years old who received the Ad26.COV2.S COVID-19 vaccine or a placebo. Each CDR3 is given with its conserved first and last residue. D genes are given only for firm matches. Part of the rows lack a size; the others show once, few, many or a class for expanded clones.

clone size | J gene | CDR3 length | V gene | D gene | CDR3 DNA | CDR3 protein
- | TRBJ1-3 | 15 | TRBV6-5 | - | TGTGCCAGCAGTTACCAGAGACCCTCTGGAAACACCATATATTTT | CASSYQRPSGNTIYF
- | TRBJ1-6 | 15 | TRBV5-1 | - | TGCGCCAGCAGCTTGGTGGTTGGCGAAAATTCACCCCTCCACTTT | CASSLVVGENSPLHF
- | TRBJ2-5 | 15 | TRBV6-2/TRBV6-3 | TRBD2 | TGTGCCAGCAGTTCCCAGCGGGAGGCGGGGGAGACCCAGTACTTC | CASSSQREAGETQYF
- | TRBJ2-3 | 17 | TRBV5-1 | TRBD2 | TGCGCCAGCAGCTTGTCCCAGACTAGCGGGGCAGGAGATACGCAGTATTTT | CASSLSQTSGAGDTQYF
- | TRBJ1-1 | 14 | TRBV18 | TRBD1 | TGTGCCAGCTCACCACGGCAGGGGGAAACTGAAGCTTTCTTT | CASSPRQGETEAFF
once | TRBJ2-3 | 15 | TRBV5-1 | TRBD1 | TGCGCCAGCAGCCGGGACAGGGGGCGCACAGATACGCAGTATTTT | CASSRDRGRTDTQYF
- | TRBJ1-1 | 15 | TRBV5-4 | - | TGTGCCAGCAGCTTGGCTACCGCTATGAACACTGAAGCTTTCTTT | CASSLATAMNTEAFF
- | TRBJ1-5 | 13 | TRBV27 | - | TGTGCCAGCAGTTTCTCCGGGAATCAGCCCCAGCATTTT | CASSFSGNQPQHF
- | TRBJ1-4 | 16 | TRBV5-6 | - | TGTGCCAGCAGCTTGCGTGGGTTCGGAACTAATGAAAAACTGTTTTTT | CASSLRGFGTNEKLFF
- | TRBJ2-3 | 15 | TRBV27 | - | TGTGCCAGCAGTTTAACGTCTATGGTCACAGATACGCAGTATTTT | CASSLTSMVTDTQYF
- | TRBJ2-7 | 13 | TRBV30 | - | TGTGCCTGGGCCCCTAACCCCGGCTACGAGCAGTACTTC | CAWAPNPGYEQYF
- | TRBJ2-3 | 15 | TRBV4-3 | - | TGCGCCAGCAGCGTACAGACACACAGCACAGATACGCAGTATTTT | CASSVQTHSTDTQYF
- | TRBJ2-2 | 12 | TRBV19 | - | TGTGCCAGTAGTTTAGGTACCGGGGAGCTGTTTTTT | CASSLGTGELFF
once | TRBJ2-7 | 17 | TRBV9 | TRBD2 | TGTGCCAGCAGCGTAAACCCGGGACTAGCGGGAGCCTACGAGCAGTACTTC | CASSVNPGLAGAYEQYF
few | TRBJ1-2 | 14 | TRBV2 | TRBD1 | TGTGCCAGCAGTCGGGACAGGGGAGGATATGGCTACACCTTC | CASSRDRGGYGYTF
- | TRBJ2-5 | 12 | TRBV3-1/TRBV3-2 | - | TGTGCCAGCAGCCAGGGGCTGGAGACCCAGTACTTC | CASSQGLETQYF
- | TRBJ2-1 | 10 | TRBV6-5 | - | TGTGCCAGCAGTTTGGATGAGCAGTTCTTC | CASSLDEQFF
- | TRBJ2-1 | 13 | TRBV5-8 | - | TGTGCCAGCAGCTTCGGGGGCTACAATGAGCAGTTCTTC | CASSFGGYNEQFF
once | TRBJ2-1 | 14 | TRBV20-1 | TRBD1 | TGCAGTGCTAGTGGCGACAGGGACCTCAATGAGCAGTTCTTC | CSASGDRDLNEQFF
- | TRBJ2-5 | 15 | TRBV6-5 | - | TGTGCCAGCTCACAAGGTGGGGGGACCCAAGAGACCCAGTACTTC | CASSQGGGTQETQYF
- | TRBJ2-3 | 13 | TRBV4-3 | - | TGCGCCAGCAGCCAACCTAGCACAGATACGCAGTATTTT | CASSQPSTDTQYF
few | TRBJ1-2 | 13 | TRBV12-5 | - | TGTGCTAGTGGTTTGATTCAGGGTAGCGGCTACACCTTC | CASGLIQGSGYTF
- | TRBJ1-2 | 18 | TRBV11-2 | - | TGTGCCAGCAGCCCGGGGTTTTTTAGGACACACAAATTCTATGGCTACACCTTC | CASSPGFFRTHKFYGYTF
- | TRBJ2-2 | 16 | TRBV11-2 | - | TGTGCCAGCAGCTTAGTTAGCGTGAGGGTCACCGGGGAGCTGTTTTTT | CASSLVSVRVTGELFF
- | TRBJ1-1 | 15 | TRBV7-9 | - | TGTGCCAGCAGCTTAGGGGGGTCGGCGGGCACTGAAGCTTTCTTT | CASSLGGSAGTEAFF
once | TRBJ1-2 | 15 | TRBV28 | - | TGTGCCAGCAGTGGGGCTCCCCCGGGTCCCTATGGCTACACCTTC | CASSGAPPGPYGYTF
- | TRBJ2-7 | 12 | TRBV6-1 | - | TGTGCCAGCAGTGAGACACGGTACGAGCAGTACTTC | CASSETRYEQYF
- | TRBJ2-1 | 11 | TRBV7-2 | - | TGTGCCAGCAGGTCCGGGGTCCCCCAGTTCTTC | CASRSGVPQFF
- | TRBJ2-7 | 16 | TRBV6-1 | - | TGTGCCAGCAGTGACCCCCTGGCGGGCGCTACCTACGAGCAGTACTTC | CASSDPLAGATYEQYF